This passage covers 19 T cell receptor beta chains from one sample sequenced in a study of blood T cells in healthy people across ages. Through a sample-barcoded 5' primer and a J-beta primer mix, a second PCR was run for about 6 to 11 cycles. TCRdb reprocessed the 5' RACE reads via MiXCR and lists one record per CDR3 protein. The data show roughly 2 million distinct CDR3 sequences, with roughly 52% seen just once and less than 2.5% held by the top ten. Specimen: blood. Receptor source: a woman in her forties in good health.

This rearrangement joins TRBV24-1 to TRBJ2-1, with TRBD1 identical over 7 bases. The CDR3 is made up of 16 amino acids. The germline V gene has CDR1 KGHDR and CDR2 SFDVKD. V trimming: 1 base; J trimming: 8 bases; junction bases outside the gene matches: 10. In DNA form, the CDR3 reads TGTGCCACCAGTGATTTTGGGGACAGACTACGGTATGAGCAGTTCTTC. Its protein is CATSDFGDRLRYEQFF.

The table lists this clonotype with a few counts. The chain combines TRBV7-3 with TRBJ1-6; the D is unclear. The CDR3 spans 15 residues. CDR1 is SGHTA, CDR2 FQGTGA, per germline. V was clipped by 0 bases and J by 9 bases, with 12 bases between them. The CDR3 coding sequence is TGTGCCAGCAGCTTAACTTCCGGGTATTCTTCACCCCTCCACTTT. Translating it yields CASSLTSGYSSPLHF.

V gene TRBV28 combines with J gene TRBJ2-3; tentatively, D is TRBD2 (6 bases). V lost 1 base and J 1 base, leaving 15 bases between the germline ends. CDR3 length: 17 residues. From germline, CDR1 is MDHEN and CDR2 SYDVKM. The CDR3 nucleotides read TGTGCCAGCAGTTTATTTTTTGGGCGGGACCGCACAGATACGCAGTATTTT. Translating it yields CASSLFFGRDRTDTQYF.

V gene TRBV29-1 combines with J gene TRBJ1-1; TRBD1 matches 7 bases. The V gene end was trimmed by 4 bases and the J gene end by 4 bases; junction bases not matched to a gene: 3. Germline V CDR1 and CDR2: SQVTM, ANQGSEA. The CDR3 has 12 residues. CDR3 nucleotide sequence: TGCAGCGTTGCACAGGGGATCACTGAAGCTTTCTTT. Translating it yields CSVAQGITEAFF. The full variable domain, its missing parts supplied by reference TRBV29-1 and TRBJ1-1, is SAVISQKPSRDICQRGTSLTIQCQVDSQVTMMFWYRQQPGQSLTLIATANQGSEATYESGFVIDKFPISRPNLTFSTLTVSNMSPEDSSIYLCSVAQGITEAFFGQGTRLTVV.

The chain couples TRBV9 to TRBJ2-7, with D perhaps given as TRBD1 or TRBD2 (7 bases each). The J call may be wrong; the DNA end is better matched by TRBJ2-5. The germline gives CDR1 SGDLS, CDR2 YYNGEE. The CDR3 is made up of 13 amino acids. The CDR3 DNA is TGTGCCAGCGCGCCAGGGGGGGAAGAGACCCAGTACTTC. Encoded protein: CASAPGGEETQYF.

Only a few counts were recorded for this clonotype. This chain connects TRBV20-1 to TRBJ1-2; no clear D gene. The CDR3 is made up of 12 amino acids. V was shortened by 3 bases and J by 3 bases, with 8 bases between the two germline ends. CDR1 is DFQATT, CDR2 SNEGSKA, per germline (reference sequence). The CDR3 is CSARDVDYGYTF. The CDR3, as DNA: TGCAGTGCTAGGGATGTGGACTATGGCTACACCTTC.

This clonotype turned up a few times. V and J are TRBV7-2 and TRBJ2-3; D is uncertain. CDR1 SGHTA and CDR2 FQGNSA come from the germline V gene. The CDR3 consists of 12 residues. Trimming left V 8 bases short and J 2 bases short, with 8 bases between. Here the CDR3 DNA reads TGTGCCAGCGAAGGGAACACAGATACGCAGTATTTT. Encoded protein: CASEGNTDTQYF.

This clonotype was seen more than once but under ten times. The chain couples TRBV27 to TRBJ2-4; D possibly corresponds to TRBD1 (6 bases). The end of the DNA fits TRBJ2-5 better, so the J call may be wrong. Germline V lookup: CDR1 MNHEY, CDR2 SMNVEV (reference sequence). There are 17 residues in the CDR3. The chain's CDR3 is CASSLRMQQGWVETQYF. CDR3 DNA: TGTGCCAGCAGTTTAAGAATGCAACAGGGTTGGGTAGAGACCCAGTACTTC.

DNA for the CDR3: TGTGCCAGCAGTTACGAGACTAGCGGGCCTGAGCAGTTCTTC. Translated, it gives CASSYETSGPEQFF. The chain uses TRBV6-5 and TRBJ2-1, with 10 bases lining up with TRBD2. The CDR3 spans 14 residues. With 2 bases clipped from V and 9 bases from J, the junction kept 4 bases outside the gene matches. Germline values: CDR1 MNHEY, CDR2 SVGAGI.

The genes are TRBV7-8 and TRBJ2-3, with 7 bases aligning to TRBD1. The germline V gene encodes CDR1 SGHVS and CDR2 FQNEAQ. Germline trimming cut 0 bases from V and 0 bases from J; bases unmatched to any gene: 6. CDR3 length equals 17 residues. The CDR3 sequence: CASSLAGDSRSTDTQYF. The DNA of the CDR3 is TGTGCCAGCAGCTTAGCCGGGGACAGCAGAAGCACAGATACGCAGTATTTT.

The chain carries TRBV4-1 and TRBJ1-1, with D possibly matching TRBD1 (5 bases). This CDR3 region has 17 residues. The V gene's germline CDR1 is MGHRA and CDR2 YSYEKL. The V gene lost 3 bases and the J gene lost 4 bases, with 21 bases spanning the gap. The DNA for the CDR3 is TGCGCCAGCAGCCAGAGACAGTCCGGGGCAATTTTCACTGAAGCTTTCTTT. This codes for CASSQRQSGAIFTEAFF.

The CDR3 DNA reads as TGCGCCAGCAGCTTCAACGCTTTAGCAGATACGCAGTATTTT. Translated: CASSFNALADTQYF. This chain connects TRBV5-1 to TRBJ2-3; D not certain. This CDR3 spans 14 amino acids. Trimming pared 2 bases from V and 4 bases from J, leaving 11 bases between. Germline CDR1 is SGHRS and CDR2 is YFSETQ.

This clonotype turned up a few times. J is TRBJ2-3 and V is TRBV29-1; D unclear. The CDR3 sequence is 15 residues long. V shed 0 bases and J shed 0 bases, with 10 bases lying between them. Looked up from germline, CDR1 is SQVTM and CDR2 is ANQGSEA. The CDR3 here is CSVEDRAASTDTQYF. The CDR3 nucleotides read TGCAGCGTTGAAGATCGGGCGGCTAGCACAGATACGCAGTATTTT.

This clonotype was recorded a few times. V is TRBV11-2 and J is TRBJ2-5; TRBD2 is a possible D gene (5 bases). This CDR3 region has 20 residues. Between the trimmed V and J ends, which lost 3 bases and 2 bases, there was a span of 28 bases. Germline V CDR1 and CDR2: SGHAT, FQNNGV. CDR3 loop: CASSFIGEGDRLISQETQYF. DNA for the CDR3: TGTGCCAGCAGCTTTATCGGCGAGGGTGACCGATTAATCTCGCAAGAGACCCAGTACTTC. Full variable domain (outside the CDR3, taken from reference TRBV11-2 and TRBJ2-5): EAGVAQSPRYKIIEKRQSVAFWCNPISGHATLYWYQQILGQGPKLLIQFQNNGVVDDSQLPKDRFSAERLKGVDSTLKIQPAKLEDSAVYLCASSFIGEGDRLISQETQYFGPGTRLLVL.

V usage is TRBV27 and J usage is TRBJ1-5; possible D gene TRBD1, 5 bases. The ends were cut back, 0 bases at V and 6 bases at J, with 12 bases in the middle. Germline V gene sequence: CDR1 MNHEY, CDR2 SMNVEV (reference sequence). The CDR3 covers 15 residues. The CDR3 spells CASSLSPGGGQPQHF. The CDR3 DNA reads as TGTGCCAGCAGTTTATCCCCGGGCGGGGGTCAGCCCCAGCATTTT.

This clonotype was counted a single time. V and J are TRBV7-9 and TRBJ2-3, with 7 bases that match TRBD2. With 5 bases clipped from V and 2 bases from J, the junction kept 7 bases outside the gene matches. In germline, CDR1 is SEHNR, CDR2 FQNEAQ (reference sequence). This CDR3 has 15 residues. CDR3 coding DNA: TGTGCCAGCAGCCCGACTAGCAGATACACAGATACGCAGTATTTT. It encodes CASSPTSRYTDTQYF.

This chain uses TRBV20-1 with TRBJ2-5; the D is unclear. Germline CDR1 reads DFQATT; CDR2 reads SNEGSKA (reference sequence). The V gene lost 1 base and the J gene lost 1 base, with 7 bases spanning the gap. The CDR3 covers 13 residues. The CDR3 sequence is CSARGPFQETQYF. DNA for the CDR3: TGCAGTGCTAGAGGTCCATTCCAAGAGACCCAGTACTTC.

V and J are TRBV20-1 and TRBJ1-1; D unclear. The CDR3 sequence is 12 residues long. V was cut by 6 bases and J by 4 bases, with 12 bases left in between. Germline V lookup: CDR1 DFQATT, CDR2 SNEGSKA (reference sequence). The CDR3 loop reads CSARSWSTEAFF. CDR3 DNA sequence: TGCAGTGCGAGAAGTTGGAGCACTGAAGCTTTCTTT.

The V call is TRBV4-3, the J call TRBJ2-3; D gene ambiguous. The V gene's germline CDR1 is LGHNA and CDR2 YSLEER. The CDR3 length is 16 residues. The germline V and J ends were trimmed by 1 base and 0 bases, with 11 bases remaining between them. In DNA, the CDR3 is TGCGCCAGCAGCCAAGGGCAGTTGTCTAGCACAGATACGCAGTATTTT. Protein: CASSQGQLSSTDTQYF.